This T cell receptor (beta chain) was profiled in a study of OX40 agonist ivuxolimab in advanced cancers. For the study at large: An agonistic anti-OX40 (CD134) antibody, ivuxolimab, was used to treat the patients.

Method: immunoSEQ multiplex PCR; TCRdb's copy keeps in-frame clones and lacks some. The table lists approximately 100,000 clones, roughly 87% of them singletons. V lost 6 bases, J lost 5 bases, and 7 bases lay in between. The CDR3 extends over 11 amino acids. Per the germline V gene, CDR1 is MNHEY and CDR2 is SVGAGI. This receptor was obtained from an adult with an advanced solid tumor such as melanoma, head and neck, liver or kidney cancer. Here the sequenced sample was CD4+ or CD8+ T cells sorted from blood, taken in a trial of the OX40 agonist ivuxolimab. The rearrangement joins TRBV6-5 to TRBJ2-5, with no clear D. CDR3 in amino acids: CASSHGETQYF. CDR3 nucleotide sequence: TGTGCCAGCAGCCACGGGGAGACCCAGTACTTC.